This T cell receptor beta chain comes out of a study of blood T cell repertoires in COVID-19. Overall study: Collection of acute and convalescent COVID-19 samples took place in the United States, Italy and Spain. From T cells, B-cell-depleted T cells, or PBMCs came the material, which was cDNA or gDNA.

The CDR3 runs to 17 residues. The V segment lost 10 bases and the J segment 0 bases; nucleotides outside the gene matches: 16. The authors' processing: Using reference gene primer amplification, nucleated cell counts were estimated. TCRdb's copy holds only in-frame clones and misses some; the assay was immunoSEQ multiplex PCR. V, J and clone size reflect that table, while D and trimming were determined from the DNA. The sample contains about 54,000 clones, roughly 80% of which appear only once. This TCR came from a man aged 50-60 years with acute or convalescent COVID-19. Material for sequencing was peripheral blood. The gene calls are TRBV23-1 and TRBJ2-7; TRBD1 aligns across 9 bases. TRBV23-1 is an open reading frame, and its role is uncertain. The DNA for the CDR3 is TGCGCCACTCGGCCGGGACAGGGATTTTTTGGCTCCTACGAGCAGTACTTC. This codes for CATRPGQGFFGSYEQYF.